The TCR beta chain under discussion was sequenced for a study of identical twins. Study-level results: Abundant beta clonotypes from cord blood bore fewer insertions; memory repertoires lacked this pattern. Surplus twin overlap in beta out-of-frame sequences was less pronounced.

Template switching, a step in the protocol, added a universal primer site, and cDNA carried unique molecular identifiers. In TCRdb, the 5' RACE reads were re-called with MiXCR into one record per CDR3 protein. Among 300,000 to 400,000 distinct CDR3 sequences listed, 8.5% to 10% were seen once. This clonotype was seen more than once but under ten times. Antigen: not known. Sequencing was done on a sample of naive T cells sorted from blood. The source is a woman in her forties or fifties in good health.

The CDR3 bases are TGTGCCAGCAGTTTTTATGGGGGCTCGGGAGAGACCCAGTACTTC. This gives the protein CASSFYGGSGETQYF. V gene TRBV27 combines with J gene TRBJ2-5, with D tentatively TRBD1 (6 bases). Deletions cut 3 bases from V and 4 bases from J, with 15 bases between. Germline loops: CDR1 MNHEY, CDR2 SMNVEV (reference sequence). The length of the CDR3 is 15 residues.